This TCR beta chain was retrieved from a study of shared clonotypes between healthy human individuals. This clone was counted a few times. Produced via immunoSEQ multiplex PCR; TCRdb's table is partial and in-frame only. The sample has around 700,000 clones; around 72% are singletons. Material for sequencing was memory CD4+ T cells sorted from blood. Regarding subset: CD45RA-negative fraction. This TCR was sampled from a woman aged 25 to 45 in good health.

CDR3 DNA: TGCGCCAGCAGCTCGACGGGTCCGAACACTGAAGCTTTCTTT. Residues: CASSSTGPNTEAFF. The chain recombines TRBV5-1 with TRBJ1-1; D not certain. This CDR3 is built from 14 residues. In germline, CDR1 is SGHRS, CDR2 YFSETQ. V dropped 3 bases and J dropped 1 base, with 10 bases sitting between them.